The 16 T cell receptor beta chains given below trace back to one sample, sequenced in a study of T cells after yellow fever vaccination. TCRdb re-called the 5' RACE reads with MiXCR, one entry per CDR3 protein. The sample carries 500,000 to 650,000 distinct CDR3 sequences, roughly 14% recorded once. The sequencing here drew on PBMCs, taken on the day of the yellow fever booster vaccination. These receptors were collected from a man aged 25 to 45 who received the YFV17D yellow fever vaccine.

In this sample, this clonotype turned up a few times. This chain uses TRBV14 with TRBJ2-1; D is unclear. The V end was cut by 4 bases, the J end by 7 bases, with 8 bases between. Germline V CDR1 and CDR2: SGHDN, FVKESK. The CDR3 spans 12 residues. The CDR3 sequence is CASSRTTNEQFF. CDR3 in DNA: TGTGCCAGCAGCCGCACTACTAATGAGCAGTTCTTC.

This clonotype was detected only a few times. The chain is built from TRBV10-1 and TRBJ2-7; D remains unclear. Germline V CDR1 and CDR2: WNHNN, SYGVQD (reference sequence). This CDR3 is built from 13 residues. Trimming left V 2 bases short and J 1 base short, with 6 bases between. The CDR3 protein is CASSERFSYEQYF. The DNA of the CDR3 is TGCGCCAGCAGTGAGAGGTTTTCCTACGAGCAGTACTTC.

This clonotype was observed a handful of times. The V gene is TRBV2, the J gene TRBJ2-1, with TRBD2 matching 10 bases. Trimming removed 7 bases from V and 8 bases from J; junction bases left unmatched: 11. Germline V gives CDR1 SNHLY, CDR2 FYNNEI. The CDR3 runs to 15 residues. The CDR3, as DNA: TGTGCCAGCAAGCCTAGCGGGAGTGTTTACCATGAGCAGTTCTTC. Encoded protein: CASKPSGSVYHEQFF.

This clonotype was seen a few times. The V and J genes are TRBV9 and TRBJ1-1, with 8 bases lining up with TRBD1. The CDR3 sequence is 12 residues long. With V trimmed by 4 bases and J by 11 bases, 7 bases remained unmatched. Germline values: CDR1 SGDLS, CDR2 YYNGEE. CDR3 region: CASSRGTGGAFF. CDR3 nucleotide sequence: TGTGCCAGCAGCCGTGGGACAGGTGGCGCTTTCTTT.

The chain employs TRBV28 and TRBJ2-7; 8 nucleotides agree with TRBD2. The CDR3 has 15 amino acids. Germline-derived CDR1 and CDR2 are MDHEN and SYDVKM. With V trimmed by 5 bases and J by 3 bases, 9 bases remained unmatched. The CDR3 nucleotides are TGTGCCAGCAGTCAAGCGGGGGACACTAGCTACGAGCAGTACTTC. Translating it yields CASSQAGDTSYEQYF.

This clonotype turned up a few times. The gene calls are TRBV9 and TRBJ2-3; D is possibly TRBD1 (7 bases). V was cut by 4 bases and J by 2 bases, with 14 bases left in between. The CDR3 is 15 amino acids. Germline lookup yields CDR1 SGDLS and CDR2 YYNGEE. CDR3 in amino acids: CASSLGGGYTDTQYF. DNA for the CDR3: TGTGCCAGCAGCCTTGGAGGGGGCTACACAGATACGCAGTATTTT. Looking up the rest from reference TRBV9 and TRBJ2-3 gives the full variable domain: DSGVTQTPKHLITATGQRVTLRCSPRSGDLSVYWYQQSLDQGLQFLIQYYNGEERAKGNILERFSAQQFPDLHSELNLSSLELGDSALYFCASSLGGGYTDTQYFGPGTRLTVL.

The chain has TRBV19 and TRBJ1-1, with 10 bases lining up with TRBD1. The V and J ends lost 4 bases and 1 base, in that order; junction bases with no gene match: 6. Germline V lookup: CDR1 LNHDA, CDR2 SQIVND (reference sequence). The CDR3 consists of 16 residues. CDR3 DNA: TGTGCCAGTAGTACGACAGGGGGCAGAGGGAACACTGAAGCTTTCTTT. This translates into CASSTTGGRGNTEAFF.

The CDR3 loop reads CSASGTSGSSYEQYF. As DNA, the CDR3 is TGCAGTGCTAGTGGGACTAGCGGGAGTTCCTACGAGCAGTACTTC. The chain employs TRBV20-1 and TRBJ2-7; 14 nucleotides agree with TRBD2. CDR3 length equals 15 residues. The junction had 2 bases not matched to a gene; V was cut back by 3 bases and J by 1 base. Germline-derived CDR1 and CDR2 are DFQATT and SNEGSKA (reference sequence).

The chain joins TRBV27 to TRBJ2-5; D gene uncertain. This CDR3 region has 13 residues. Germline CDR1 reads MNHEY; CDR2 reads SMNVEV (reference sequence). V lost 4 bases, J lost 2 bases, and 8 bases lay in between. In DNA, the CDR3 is TGTGCCAGCAGTTGGCGTTTACAAGAGACCCAGTACTTC. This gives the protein CASSWRLQETQYF.

The CDR3 region is CASGGGWEQFF. In DNA form, the CDR3 reads TGTGCCAGTGGGGGGGGCTGGGAGCAGTTCTTC. The rearrangement links TRBV28 to TRBJ2-1, with D possibly matching TRBD2 (7 bases). V lost 9 bases to trimming and J lost 10 bases, with 13 bases between them. The CDR3 runs to 11 residues. Germline V gene sequence: CDR1 MDHEN, CDR2 SYDVKM.

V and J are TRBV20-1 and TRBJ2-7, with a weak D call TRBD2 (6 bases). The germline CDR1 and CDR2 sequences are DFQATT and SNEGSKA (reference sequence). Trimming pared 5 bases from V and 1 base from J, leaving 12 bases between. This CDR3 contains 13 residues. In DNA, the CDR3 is TGCAGTGCTGGGGGGATCACTTCCTACGAGCAGTACTTC. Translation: CSAGGITSYEQYF.

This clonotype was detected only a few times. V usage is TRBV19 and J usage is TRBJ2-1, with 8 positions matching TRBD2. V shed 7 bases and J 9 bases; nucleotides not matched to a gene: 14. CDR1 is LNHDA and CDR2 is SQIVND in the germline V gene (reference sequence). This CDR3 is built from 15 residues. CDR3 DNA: TGTGCCAGTACACCGGGACTAGGAGTCTTTAGTGAGCAGTTCTTC. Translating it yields CASTPGLGVFSEQFF. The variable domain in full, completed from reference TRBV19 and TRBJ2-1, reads DGGITQSPKYLFRKEGQNVTLSCEQNLNHDAMYWYRQDPGQGLRLIYYSQIVNDFQKGDIAEGYSVSREKKESFPLTVTSAQKNPTAFYLCASTPGLGVFSEQFFGPGTRLTVL.

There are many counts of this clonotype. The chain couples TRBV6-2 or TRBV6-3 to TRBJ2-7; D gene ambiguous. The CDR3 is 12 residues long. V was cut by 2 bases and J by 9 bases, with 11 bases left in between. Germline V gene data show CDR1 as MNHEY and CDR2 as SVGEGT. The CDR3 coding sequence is TGTGCCAGCAGTTACACCTCAAATGTGCAGTACTTC. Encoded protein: CASSYTSNVQYF.

This CDR3 is CASSLGELGNEQFF. In DNA, the CDR3 is TGTGCCAGCAGTCTTGGGGAGTTGGGCAATGAGCAGTTCTTC. The chain recombines TRBV12-3 or TRBV12-4 with TRBJ2-1; D is perhaps TRBD2 (5 bases). Trimming shortened V by 5 bases and J by 6 bases, and 14 bases separated the two germline ends. The CDR3 runs 14 residues.

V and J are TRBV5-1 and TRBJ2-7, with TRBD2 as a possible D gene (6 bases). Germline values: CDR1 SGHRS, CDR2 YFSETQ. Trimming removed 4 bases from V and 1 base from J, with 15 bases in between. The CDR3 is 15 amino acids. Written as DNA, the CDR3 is TGCGCCAGCAGCGGTAGCGGCCTGTATTCCTACGAGCAGTACTTC. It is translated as CASSGSGLYSYEQYF.

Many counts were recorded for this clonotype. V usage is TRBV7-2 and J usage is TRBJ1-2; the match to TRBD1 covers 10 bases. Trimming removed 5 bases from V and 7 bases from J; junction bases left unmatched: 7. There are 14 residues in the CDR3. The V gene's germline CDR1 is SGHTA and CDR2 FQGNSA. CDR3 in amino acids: CASSHRDRGVGYTF. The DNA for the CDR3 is TGTGCCAGCAGCCACCGGGACAGGGGTGTTGGCTACACCTTC.